These 21 T cell receptor beta chains share one sample of origin, sequenced in a study of OX40 agonist ivuxolimab in advanced cancers. Using immunoSEQ multiplex PCR, the repertoire was profiled, and TCRdb retains in-frame clones only, with some absent. Of approximately 74,000 clones in the sample, around 90% were seen once. This specimen was CD4+ or CD8+ T cells sorted from blood, taken in a trial of the OX40 agonist ivuxolimab. These receptors were taken from an adult with an advanced solid tumor such as melanoma, head and neck, liver or kidney cancer.

This rearrangement joins TRBV19 to TRBJ2-3, with D possibly matching TRBD2 (6 bases). The V end lost 4 bases, the J end lost 2 bases, and 16 bases lay between the germline ends. This CDR3 is 16 amino acids long. Germline loops: CDR1 LNHDA, CDR2 SQIVND (reference sequence). CDR3 nucleotides: TGTGCCAGTAGTAGTGGGACTTCTATTACCACAGATACGCAGTATTTT. This encodes CASSSGTSITTDTQYF.

This clone has just one count. The sample contains more than one DNA sequence encoding this CDR3. This chain links TRBV7-9 with TRBJ1-1, with D possibly matching TRBD1 (6 bases). V was clipped by 3 bases and J by 1 base, with 6 bases between them. The CDR3 totals 13 residues. CDR1 and CDR2 from the germline V gene are SEHNR and FQNEAQ (reference sequence). The DNA of the CDR3 is TGTGCCAGCAGCTTCAGGGGGAACACTGAAGCTTTCTTT. It encodes CASSFRGNTEAFF.

The chain has TRBV28 and TRBJ2-3; 7 bases are a match to TRBD1. The trim removed 6 bases at V and 4 bases at J, leaving 19 bases unmatched. In germline, CDR1 is MDHEN, CDR2 SYDVKM. This CDR3 comprises 18 residues. DNA for the CDR3: TGTGCCAGCAGCCCCAGGGACAGCTATACCGAGCGCGCAGATACGCAGTATTTT. Protein: CASSPRDSYTERADTQYF.

The gene calls are TRBV7-2 and TRBJ2-5, with D hard to call. Per germline, CDR1 SGHTA and CDR2 FQGNSA. V was shortened by 2 bases and J by 1 base, with 14 bases between the two germline ends. The CDR3 has 16 residues. In DNA form, the CDR3 reads TGTGCCAGCAGCTTAAATTCGGGCTATGCCCAAGAGACCCAGTACTTC. This translates into CASSLNSGYAQETQYF. Using reference TRBV7-2 and TRBJ2-5 for the parts outside the CDR3, the full variable domain is GAGVSQSPSNKVTEKGKDVELRCDPISGHTALYWYRQSLGQGLEFLIYFQGNSAPDKSGLPSDRFSAERTGGSVSTLTIQRTQQEDSAVYLCASSLNSGYAQETQYFGPGTRLLVL.

The V gene is TRBV5-1, the J gene TRBJ2-1; 7 bases match TRBD2. The germline CDR1 and CDR2 sequences are SGHRS and YFSETQ. CDR3 size: 15 residues. V dropped 0 bases and J dropped 0; count of bases not matched to a gene: 0. The CDR3 coding sequence is TGCGCCAGCAGCTTGGGCGGGAGCTCCTACAATGAGCAGTTCTTC. Translated, it gives CASSLGGSSYNEQFF.

This clone was counted a few times. Here the CDR3 DNA reads TGTGCCAGCAGCCTTGGTGCCGGGACAGGGCAGAGCTATGGCTACACCTTC. It yields the protein CASSLGAGTGQSYGYTF. The chain joins TRBV7-9 to TRBJ1-2; TRBD1 matches at 9 bases. This CDR3 has 17 residues. With V trimmed by 5 bases and J by 4 bases, 14 bases remained unmatched. Germline V lookup: CDR1 SEHNR, CDR2 FQNEAQ (reference sequence). The full variable domain, rest sourced from reference TRBV7-9 and TRBJ1-2, is DTGVSQNPRHKITKRGQNVTFRCDPISEHNRLYWYRQTLGQGPEFLTYFQNEAQLEKSRLLSDRFSAERPKGSFSTLEIQRTEQGDSAMYLCASSLGAGTGQSYGYTFGSGTRLTVV.

This CDR3 is CASSFGVSGGPETQYF. Here the CDR3 DNA reads TGTGCCAGCAGCTTTGGGGTGAGCGGGGGGCCGGAGACCCAGTACTTC. The rearrangement uses TRBV11-2 and TRBJ2-5; 9 nucleotides match TRBD2. V was clipped by 3 bases and J by 5 bases; unmatched bases: 10. The CDR3 loop spans 16 amino acids. Germline V gene sequence: CDR1 SGHAT, CDR2 FQNNGV. Drawing the rest from reference TRBV11-2 and TRBJ2-5, the complete variable domain is EAGVAQSPRYKIIEKRQSVAFWCNPISGHATLYWYQQILGQGPKLLIQFQNNGVVDDSQLPKDRFSAERLKGVDSTLKIQPAKLEDSAVYLCASSFGVSGGPETQYFGPGTRLLVL.

V gene TRBV4-2 combines with J gene TRBJ2-7, with a tentative D call TRBD2 (5 bases). The CDR3 length is 13 residues. V was clipped by 5 bases and J by 2 bases, with 10 bases between them. Germline V gene sequence: CDR1 LGHNA, CDR2 YNFKEQ. CDR3 sequence (DNA): TGTGCCAGCAGCAGGACTGACACCTACGAGCAGTACTTC. It yields the protein CASSRTDTYEQYF.

The chain employs TRBV23-1 and TRBJ1-2, with D hard to call. TRBV23-1 has ORF status, its function being uncertain. This CDR3 is built from 15 residues. The ends were cut back, 0 bases at V and 4 bases at J, with 12 bases in the middle. CDR3 residues: CASSQSGREAYGYTF. CDR3 bases: TGCGCCAGCAGTCAATCCGGGAGGGAGGCCTATGGCTACACCTTC.

The chain carries TRBV7-2 and TRBJ1-6, with D possibly TRBD1 on 5 matching bases. V lost 4 bases, J lost 9 bases, and 10 bases lay in between. CDR3 length: 13 residues. The germline V gene encodes CDR1 SGHTA and CDR2 FQGNSA. DNA for the CDR3: TGTGCCAGCAGCTCCCAGGGTTCTTCACCCCTCCACTTT. The encoded protein is CASSSQGSSPLHF. Supplemented by reference TRBV7-2 and TRBJ1-6, the full variable domain reads GAGVSQSPSNKVTEKGKDVELRCDPISGHTALYWYRQSLGQGLEFLIYFQGNSAPDKSGLPSDRFSAERTGGSVSTLTIQRTQQEDSAVYLCASSSQGSSPLHFGNGTRLTVT.

The chain employs TRBV5-4 and TRBJ1-2; the D gene is possibly TRBD1 (5 bases). This CDR3 region has 14 residues. Germline V gene lookup returns CDR1 SGHNT and CDR2 YYREEE (reference sequence). V shed 4 bases and J shed 6 bases, with 16 bases lying between them. CDR3 nucleotides: TGTGCCAGCAGCCGACTCCAGGGATGGGATGGCTACACCTTC. Translation gives CASSRLQGWDGYTF. The whole variable domain, filled in from reference TRBV5-4 and TRBJ1-2, reads ETGVTQSPTHLIKTRGQQVTLRCSSQSGHNTVSWYQQALGQGPQFIFQYYREEENGRGNFPPRFSGLQFPNYSSELNVNALELDDSALYLCASSRLQGWDGYTFGSGTRLTVV.

The chain has TRBV2 and TRBJ2-2; D is possibly TRBD1 (5 bases). The germline CDR1 and CDR2 sequences are SNHLY and FYNNEI. Deletions cut 2 bases from V and 5 bases from J, with 9 bases between. This CDR3 comprises 14 residues. CDR3 loop: CASSEMGQTGELFF. Here the CDR3 DNA reads TGTGCCAGCAGTGAAATGGGGCAAACCGGGGAGCTGTTTTTT.

This clone was detected a few times. This rearrangement joins TRBV27 to TRBJ1-1; 7 bases fit TRBD1. From germline, CDR1 is MNHEY and CDR2 SMNVEV (reference sequence). This CDR3 is built from 13 residues. V shed 6 bases, J shed 4 bases, and the junction held 5 bases outside the gene matches. Written as DNA, the CDR3 is TGTGCCAGCAGGCGGACAGGCGGCACTGAAGCTTTCTTT. Protein product: CASRRTGGTEAFF.

The chain carries TRBV6-1 and TRBJ1-2; 7 positions match TRBD1. The CDR3 loop spans 13 amino acids. Germline CDR1 reads MNHNS; CDR2 reads SASEGT. With 8 bases clipped from V and 8 bases from J, the junction kept 11 bases outside the gene matches. The CDR3 sequence is CASGTGDWRGYTF. As DNA, the CDR3 is TGTGCCAGCGGTACAGGGGATTGGAGGGGCTACACCTTC.

The rearrangement uses TRBV4-1 and TRBJ1-3; D is unclear. With 4 bases removed from V and 0 bases from J, the gap between germline ends came to 16 bases. Germline CDR1 and CDR2: MGHRA and YSYEKL. The CDR3 covers 17 residues. CDR3 protein: CASSRPGLLFSGNTIYF. The DNA for the CDR3 is TGCGCCAGCAGCCGCCCGGGCCTGCTTTTCTCTGGAAACACCATATATTTT.

The CDR3 loop reads CASSPERVGEQYF. CDR3 DNA: TGTGCCAGCTCACCGGAAAGGGTAGGCGAGCAGTACTTC. The V call is TRBV18, the J call TRBJ2-7; D gene ambiguous. Per germline, CDR1 KGHSH and CDR2 LQKENI. The length of the CDR3 is 13 residues. The V end lost 3 bases, the J end lost 6 bases, and 12 bases lay between the germline ends.

The CDR3: CASRRYGESTDTQYF. The CDR3 region has the DNA TGTGCCAGCAGGAGGTACGGGGAGAGCACAGATACGCAGTATTTT. The chain recombines TRBV27 with TRBJ2-3; TRBD2 is a possible D gene (5 bases). The CDR3 length is 15 residues. CDR1 MNHEY and CDR2 SMNVEV come from the germline V gene (reference sequence). The ends were cut back, 6 bases at V and 0 bases at J, with 13 bases in the middle.

CDR3 sequence (DNA): TGTGCCAGCAGCTTGGGGGACAGGTACAATGAGCAGTTCTTC. Protein: CASSLGDRYNEQFF. The genes are TRBV5-4 and TRBJ2-1; the match to TRBD1 covers 8 bases. The CDR3 is 14 residues long. J was trimmed by 4 bases and V by 0 bases; bases with no gene match: 0. Germline V CDR1 and CDR2: SGHNT, YYREEE (reference sequence).

CDR3 DNA: TGTGCCAGCTCACCACCGGGACAGTCGGAGACCCAGTACTTC. This gives the protein CASSPPGQSETQYF. The V and J genes are TRBV18 and TRBJ2-5; 7 nucleotides align to TRBD1. From germline, CDR1 is KGHSH and CDR2 LQKENI. The CDR3 is made up of 14 amino acids. V dropped 0 bases and J dropped 5; count of bases not matched to a gene: 3.

A remark on this clone: The sample contains more than one DNA sequence encoding this CDR3. This sequence joins TRBV7-2 and TRBJ2-7; TRBD2 agrees at 8 bases. The germline CDR1 and CDR2 sequences are SGHTA and FQGNSA. The V segment lost 0 bases and the J segment 4 bases; nucleotides outside the gene matches: 5. The CDR3 consists of 15 residues. CDR3 sequence reads: CASSLAGTSMYEQYF. The CDR3 DNA follows: TGTGCCAGCAGCTTAGCCGGGACTAGTATGTACGAGCAGTACTTC.

V gene TRBV29-1 combines with J gene TRBJ2-2; TRBD1 might be the D (7 bases). The CDR3 length is 14 residues. The germline V gene encodes CDR1 SQVTM and CDR2 ANQGSEA. Trimming removed 4 bases from V and 2 bases from J, with 11 bases in between. CDR3 nucleotides: TGCAGCGTTGCTCAGGGGGGAAACACCGGGGAGCTGTTTTTT. Translation gives CSVAQGGNTGELFF.